The 15 T cell receptor beta chains below all came from one sample that was sequenced in a study of blood T cells in healthy people across ages. Sample-barcoded 5' priming and a J-beta primer mix drove a second PCR of 7 to 11 cycles. TCRdb called the 5' RACE reads again in MiXCR, with one record for every CDR3 protein. This table has hundreds of thousands of distinct CDR3 sequences, 24% appearing once. The sample also formed part of further work on T cells of mothers and their children.

Sample: blood. These receptors all come from a boy between 10 and 17 years old in good health.

The rearrangement uses TRBV20-1 and TRBJ2-3, with D possibly being TRBD1 (5 bases). The V end lost 2 bases, the J end lost 4 bases, and 13 bases lay between the germline ends. This CDR3 region has 14 residues. Germline-derived CDR1 and CDR2 are DFQATT and SNEGSKA (reference sequence). CDR3 DNA: TGCAGTGCTAGACCTAACGGCAGGGCAGATACGCAGTATTTT. As protein: CSARPNGRADTQYF.

This clonotype has a count of ten or more. J is TRBJ2-1 and V is TRBV4-3; 9 bases line up with TRBD2. Unmatched junction bases numbered 5, after V lost 0 bases and J lost 2 bases. The germline gives CDR1 LGHNA, CDR2 YSLEER. This CDR3 region has 17 residues. This chain's CDR3 is CASSQDPGGGAYNEQFF. As DNA, the CDR3 is TGCGCCAGCAGCCAAGACCCGGGCGGGGGGGCCTACAATGAGCAGTTCTTC.

The V call is TRBV7-9, the J call TRBJ1-1, with no clear D. From germline, CDR1 is SEHNR and CDR2 FQNEAQ (reference sequence). Trimming left V 5 bases short and J 1 base short, with 26 bases between. This CDR3 has 19 residues. CDR3 sequence (DNA): TGTGCCAGCAGCCCCCGTTCGTCGGACTATGTTTTTCAGAACACTGAAGCTTTCTTT. Amino acid sequence: CASSPRSSDYVFQNTEAFF.

V is TRBV4-3 and J is TRBJ1-2; TRBD1 might be the D (5 bases). The CDR3 has 18 amino acids. Germline CDR1 and CDR2: LGHNA and YSLEER. Trimming removed 0 bases at V and 3 bases at J, with 20 bases between. CDR3 coding DNA: TGCGCCAGCAGCCAAGAAAGACTCGGACACGAAAAATACTATGGCTACACCTTC. Translating it yields CASSQERLGHEKYYGYTF.

The rearrangement joins TRBV7-3 to TRBJ2-5, with no clear D. The tail of the sequence fits TRBJ2-7 better, so the J call may be wrong. CDR3 size: 15 residues. Germline CDR1 reads SGHTA; CDR2 reads FQGTGA. CDR3 sequence (DNA): TGTGCCAGCAGCTTAACCCCCTGGGCCCCTTCCGAGCAGTACTTC. This encodes CASSLTPWAPSEQYF.

The V and J genes are TRBV5-5 and TRBJ2-2, with D perhaps TRBD2 (6 bases). The CDR3 contains 16 residues. Germline V gives CDR1 SGHKS, CDR2 YYEKEE (reference sequence). Trimming stripped 4 bases from V and 3 bases from J, with 16 bases between. CDR3 residues: CASSRDWNAYTGELFF. In DNA, the CDR3 is TGTGCCAGCAGCAGGGACTGGAACGCTTACACCGGGGAGCTGTTTTTT.

The chain has TRBV12-3 or TRBV12-4 and TRBJ1-2; D is unresolved. V was clipped by 8 bases and J by 1 base, with 8 bases between them. This CDR3 contains 12 residues. CDR3 residues: CASWGNNYGYTF. CDR3 DNA sequence: TGTGCCAGCTGGGGTAATAACTATGGCTACACCTTC.

This chain connects TRBV29-1 to TRBJ1-2; 12 nucleotides agree with TRBD1. Germline CDR1 reads SQVTM; CDR2 reads ANQGSEA. Trimming took 4 bases from V and 6 from J; bases not matched to a gene: 6. The CDR3 is 14 amino acids. CDR3 region: CSVVGTGGDHGYTF. The DNA for the CDR3 is TGCAGCGTTGTAGGGACAGGGGGCGACCATGGCTACACCTTC.

The chain recombines TRBV27 with TRBJ1-6, with D unclear. The CDR3 length is 13 residues. CDR1 and CDR2 (germline): MNHEY, SMNVEV (reference sequence). Trimming pared 5 bases from V and 7 bases from J, leaving 9 bases between. DNA for the CDR3: TGTGCCAGCAGTACCCCGGGGAATTCACCCCTCCACTTT. Its translation is CASSTPGNSPLHF.

The chain employs TRBV6-5 and TRBJ2-2; 8 nucleotides line up with TRBD2. The CDR3 sequence is 18 residues long. Trimming at V came to 0 bases and at J to 5 bases, leaving 11 bases not matched to a gene. Germline V gene sequence: CDR1 MNHEY, CDR2 SVGAGI. CDR3 in DNA: TGTGCCAGCAGTTACTCGGGGGGGGCGGGAGGAGTAACCGGGGAGCTGTTTTTT. Translating it yields CASSYSGGAGGVTGELFF.

The chain joins TRBV5-1 to TRBJ2-1; 13 nucleotides match TRBD2. The V and J ends lost 4 bases and 7 bases, in that order; junction bases with no gene match: 20. Germline V lookup: CDR1 SGHRS, CDR2 YFSETQ. This CDR3 is 20 amino acids long. In DNA, the CDR3 is TGCGCCAGCAGCAAACCCCGGACTAGCGGGAGCGAGGGAAAAGGGAATGAGCAGTTCTTC. Protein product: CASSKPRTSGSEGKGNEQFF.

The J gene is TRBJ2-7, the V gene TRBV20-1; D is unresolved. Between the trimmed V and J ends, which lost 3 bases and 1 base, there was a span of 10 bases. Germline values: CDR1 DFQATT, CDR2 SNEGSKA (reference sequence). The CDR3 has 13 residues. The CDR3: CSARPQESYEQYF. DNA for the CDR3: TGCAGTGCTAGGCCCCAGGAGTCCTACGAGCAGTACTTC.

The chain is built from TRBV29-1 and TRBJ1-1, with D unclear. The CDR3 sequence is 12 residues long. V lost 4 bases, J lost 6 bases, and 12 bases lay in between. From germline, CDR1 is SQVTM and CDR2 ANQGSEA. For the CDR3, the DNA is TGCAGCGTTGGAGGTTCCGGGGCTGAAGCTTTCTTT. Protein sequence: CSVGGSGAEAFF.

In this sample, this clonotype turned up once. The rearrangement links TRBV28 to TRBJ1-2, with a possible D match to TRBD1 (5 bases). This CDR3 has 14 residues. Looked up from germline, CDR1 is MDHEN and CDR2 is SYDVKM. V was clipped by 6 bases and J by 5 bases, with 16 bases between them. CDR3 protein: CASSQGDPWYGYTF. In DNA, the CDR3 is TGTGCCAGCAGCCAGGGAGATCCTTGGTATGGCTACACCTTC.

V and J are TRBV2 and TRBJ1-2; D perhaps matches TRBD1 (6 bases). CDR3 length: 15 amino acids. CDR1 and CDR2 from the germline V gene are SNHLY and FYNNEI. V lost 5 bases and J 6 bases, leaving 19 bases between the germline ends. The CDR3 nucleotides read TGTGCCAGCAGTTCCGGGACGGGGGGCGCGAATGGCTACACCTTC. Amino acid sequence: CASSSGTGGANGYTF.